A single sample is the source of the 20 T cell receptor beta chains below, sequenced in a study of vaccination and CD4 T cells after COVID-19. As for treatment: roughly 10-day PBMC culture with coronavirus spike peptide pools or control peptides (ViraFEST assay). Their specific antigens are unknown. Sequencing of cultured CD4+ T cell DNA used the Oncomine TCR Beta short-read assay. MiXCR, run by TCRdb on the PCR reads, gives a single entry per CDR3 protein. This table has 15,000 to 20,000 distinct CDR3 sequences, 45% to 50% appearing once. Sequencing was performed on CD4+ T cells from blood, cultured in vitro. The receptors were sampled from a human donor who had recovered from COVID-19.

The genes are TRBV7-2 and TRBJ2-7; TRBD2 matches at 7 bases. Germline assignment: CDR1 SGHTA and CDR2 FQGNSA. The CDR3 is made up of 15 amino acids. J lost 3 bases, V lost 3 bases, and 8 bases had no gene match. For the CDR3, the DNA is TGTGCCAGCAGCTTGGGAGGGTGGGGTTACTACGAGCAGTACTTC. This gives the protein CASSLGGWGYYEQYF.

This clonotype has only one observation. The genes are TRBV10-3 and TRBJ2-1, with D perhaps TRBD1 (6 bases). This CDR3 region has 14 residues. V lost 9 bases and J lost 3, with 15 bases in between. The V gene's germline CDR1 is ENHRY and CDR2 SYGVKD. The CDR3 bases are TGTGCCATATCCCGGGACACGGACTACAATGAGCAGTTCTTC. This translates into CAISRDTDYNEQFF.

This clonotype showed up just once. One end of the junction is discordant with germline, which a read error may explain. V is TRBV7-7 and J is TRBJ2-7; TRBD1 agrees at 9 bases. The CDR3 has 13 residues. Germline V gene data show CDR1 as SSHAT and CDR2 as FNYEAQ (reference sequence). The CDR3 region is CASSIGQGNEQYF. In nucleotides, the CDR3 is TGTGCTAGCAGCATAGGACAGGGGAACGAGCAGTACTTC.

The chain has TRBV20-1 and TRBJ2-3; TRBD2 aligns across 14 bases. The length of the CDR3 is 16 residues. Germline-derived CDR1 and CDR2 are DFQATT and SNEGSKA (reference sequence). The V and J ends lost 4 bases and 4 bases, in that order; junction bases with no gene match: 7. The CDR3 reads CSATGLAGDRADTQYF. The CDR3 DNA sequence: TGCAGTGCTACGGGACTAGCGGGAGATCGGGCAGATACGCAGTATTTT.

This clonotype was seen a handful of times. V is TRBV6-2 or TRBV6-3 and J is TRBJ1-5, with TRBD1 as a possible D gene (5 bases). Trimming shortened V by 3 bases and J by 2 bases, and 17 bases separated the two germline ends. The CDR3 sequence is 17 residues long. The germline V gene has CDR1 MNHEY and CDR2 SVGEGT. The chain's CDR3 is CASSYGRLGGGNQPQHF. The DNA of the CDR3 is TGTGCCAGCAGTTATGGACGCCTGGGGGGTGGCAATCAGCCCCAGCATTTT.

The V gene is TRBV29-1, the J gene TRBJ1-1; no clear D. CDR3 length equals 13 residues. Germline V gene lookup returns CDR1 SQVTM and CDR2 ANQGSEA. V was cut by 6 bases and J by 0 bases, with 11 bases left in between. CDR3 in DNA: TGCAGCGTAGCCCCACGGTTGAACACTGAAGCTTTCTTT. This sequence encodes CSVAPRLNTEAFF.

This clonotype was seen a few times. The V call is TRBV30, the J call TRBJ1-1; unclear D gene. The germline CDR1 and CDR2 sequences are GTSNPN and SVGIG (reference sequence). The CDR3 is 12 amino acids. The V gene lost 0 bases and the J gene lost 5 bases, with 7 bases spanning the gap. The CDR3 DNA is TGTGCCTGGAGTGTACAAGTGACTGAAGCTTTCTTT. Protein: CAWSVQVTEAFF. Full variable domain (outside the CDR3, taken from reference TRBV30 and TRBJ1-1): SQTIHQWPATLVQPVGSPLSLECTVEGTSNPNLYWYRQAAGRGLQLLFYSVGIGQISSEVPQNLSASRPQDRQFILSSKKLLLSDSGFYLCAWSVQVTEAFFGQGTRLTVV.

V is TRBV21-1 and J is TRBJ2-7; the table's D call, TRBD1, has no DNA check behind it. TRBV21-1 is annotated as a pseudogene. The CDR3 is 16 residues long. DNA for the CDR3: TGTGCCAGCAGCAAAGGTAAGGACAGGGTGGTCCACGAGCAGTACTTC. Its protein product is CASSKGKDRVVHEQYF.

The chain joins TRBV30 to TRBJ1-2; tentative D call: TRBD1 (6 bases). The CDR3 is 15 residues long. Germline-derived CDR1 and CDR2 are GTSNPN and SVGIG (reference sequence). The V gene lost 4 bases and the J gene lost 3 bases, with 18 bases spanning the gap. CDR3 DNA: TGTGCCTGGACTACCGTCCGGGGGCTCGACTATGGCTACACCTTC. This sequence encodes CAWTTVRGLDYGYTF.

This clonotype was counted only a few times. J is TRBJ1-6 and V is TRBV7-3; 9 bases match TRBD1. The germline gives CDR1 SGHTA, CDR2 FQGTGA. The V and J ends lost 4 bases and 10 bases, in that order; junction bases with no gene match: 5. This CDR3 has 14 residues. In DNA form, the CDR3 reads TGTGCCAGCAGCTCAGGACAGGGGAACTCACCCCTCCACTTT. This codes for CASSSGQGNSPLHF.

In its sample, this clonotype was seen a few times. The chain employs TRBV5-1 and TRBJ1-1; TRBD1 is a possible D gene (5 bases). Trimming took off 0 bases at V and 3 bases at J, with 9 bases between the two ends. CDR3 length equals 14 residues. Germline CDR1 and CDR2: SGHRS and YFSETQ. CDR3 sequence (DNA): TGCGCCAGCAGCTTGGGGGGCTGGGACACTGAAGCTTTCTTT. Amino acids: CASSLGGWDTEAFF.

The CDR3 is CASSTYKDDLEAFF. CDR3 bases: TGTGCCAGCAGCACCTACAAGGACGACCTTGAAGCTTTCTTT. The chain recombines TRBV11-3 with TRBJ1-1; D unclear. The length of the CDR3 is 14 residues. Trimming left V 5 bases short and J 7 bases short, with 17 bases between. Germline CDR1 SGHNT, CDR2 YENEEA.

The rearrangement joins TRBV19 to TRBJ1-2; D may be TRBD1 (5 bases). Per germline, CDR1 LNHDA and CDR2 SQIVND (reference sequence). This CDR3 has 14 amino acids. V shed 10 bases and J shed 1 base, with 16 bases lying between them. The CDR3 sequence: CATLASGNNYGYTF. The CDR3 DNA follows: TGTGCCACCCTCGCCTCAGGGAATAACTATGGCTACACCTTC.

This clonotype came up a few times. This chain connects TRBV20-1 to TRBJ1-1, with D perhaps matching TRBD1 (6 bases). The germline V and J ends were trimmed by 0 bases and 2 bases, with 13 bases remaining between them. From germline, CDR1 is DFQATT and CDR2 SNEGSKA (reference sequence). CDR3 length: 15 amino acids. This CDR3 is CSARDSSRGNTEAFF. The DNA of the CDR3 is TGCAGTGCTAGAGATTCATCCAGGGGTAACACTGAAGCTTTCTTT.

As for this clonotype: An end of the junction does not agree with germline; a read error may underlie this. The V gene is TRBV7-2, the J gene TRBJ1-2, with D unclear. The CDR3 runs to 12 residues. From germline, CDR1 is SGHTA and CDR2 FQGNSA. The CDR3 loop reads CASSLANYGYTF. The CDR3, as DNA: TGTGCCAGCAGCCTAGCTAACTATGGCTACACCTTC.

The sample holds a few counts of this clonotype. The J gene is TRBJ2-5, the V gene TRBV5-4, with TRBD1 as a possible D gene (6 bases). The CDR3 runs to 14 residues. The germline CDR1 and CDR2 sequences are SGHNT and YYREEE (reference sequence). Between the trimmed V and J ends, which lost 0 bases and 5 bases, there was a span of 11 bases. CDR3 in DNA: TGTGCCAGCAGCTTGGGTGGGACATTGGAGACCCAGTACTTC. Translation gives CASSLGGTLETQYF.

The chain employs TRBV6-2 or TRBV6-3 and TRBJ2-7; TRBD1 agrees at 8 bases. In germline, CDR1 is MNHEY, CDR2 SVGEGT. The ends lost 2 bases at V and 3 bases at J; junction bases unmatched: 0. The CDR3 is 13 residues long. CDR3 in DNA: TGTGCCAGCAGTTACGACAGGGGCTACGAGCAGTACTTC. Translated, it gives CASSYDRGYEQYF.

This clonotype was seen a handful of times. This chain joins TRBV20-1 and TRBJ2-5, with 8 positions matching TRBD2. Germline CDR1 is DFQATT and CDR2 is SNEGSKA (reference sequence). V was pared by 6 bases and J by 4 bases, with 19 bases of the junction left unmatched. This CDR3 has 17 residues. This CDR3 is CSARGSSGGAVVETQYF. The CDR3, as DNA: TGCAGTGCGCGAGGATCGAGCGGGGGAGCCGTTGTAGAGACCCAGTACTTC.

This clonotype came up a few times. The CDR3 DNA follows: TGTGCCAGCAGCCGACTCGAGATAACAGGGGGGCCTAGGGCTGAAGCTTTCTTT. It is translated as CASSRLEITGGPRAEAFF. The V gene is TRBV7-9, the J gene TRBJ1-1, with TRBD1 matching 8 bases. CDR3 length equals 18 residues. Germline V gene lookup returns CDR1 SEHNR and CDR2 FQNEAQ (reference sequence). The trim removed 5 bases at V and 6 bases at J, leaving 20 bases unmatched.

The chain recombines TRBV6-2 or TRBV6-3 with TRBJ1-1; D unresolved. CDR1 is MNHEY, CDR2 SVGEGT, per germline. V was shortened by 5 bases and J by 0 bases, with 7 bases between the two germline ends. This CDR3 is 13 amino acids long. This CDR3 is CASSRELNTEAFF. The DNA of the CDR3 is TGTGCCAGCAGTCGGGAACTGAACACTGAAGCTTTCTTT.